This T cell receptor (beta chain) was recorded in a study of cytomegalovirus exposure and HLA in healthy donors. CDR1 and CDR2 (germline): SGHNT, YYREEE (reference sequence). The CDR3 length is 13 residues. Trimming cost V 4 bases and J 8 bases; bases outside gene matches: 4. Researchers ran the PCR with 60 Vbeta and 13 Jbeta primers. Produced via immunoSEQ multiplex PCR; TCRdb's table is partial and in-frame only. The table lists around 110,000 clones, around 74% of them singletons, with about 1.6% in the top ten. This TCR derives from a woman younger than 30 in good health and CMV-seronegative. The sequenced sample was PBMCs. The rearrangement uses TRBV5-4 and TRBJ1-2, with 11 bases fitting TRBD1. The CDR3 loop is CASSEDRGRGYTF. CDR3 nucleotides: TGTGCCAGCAGCGAGGACAGGGGGCGCGGCTACACCTTC.